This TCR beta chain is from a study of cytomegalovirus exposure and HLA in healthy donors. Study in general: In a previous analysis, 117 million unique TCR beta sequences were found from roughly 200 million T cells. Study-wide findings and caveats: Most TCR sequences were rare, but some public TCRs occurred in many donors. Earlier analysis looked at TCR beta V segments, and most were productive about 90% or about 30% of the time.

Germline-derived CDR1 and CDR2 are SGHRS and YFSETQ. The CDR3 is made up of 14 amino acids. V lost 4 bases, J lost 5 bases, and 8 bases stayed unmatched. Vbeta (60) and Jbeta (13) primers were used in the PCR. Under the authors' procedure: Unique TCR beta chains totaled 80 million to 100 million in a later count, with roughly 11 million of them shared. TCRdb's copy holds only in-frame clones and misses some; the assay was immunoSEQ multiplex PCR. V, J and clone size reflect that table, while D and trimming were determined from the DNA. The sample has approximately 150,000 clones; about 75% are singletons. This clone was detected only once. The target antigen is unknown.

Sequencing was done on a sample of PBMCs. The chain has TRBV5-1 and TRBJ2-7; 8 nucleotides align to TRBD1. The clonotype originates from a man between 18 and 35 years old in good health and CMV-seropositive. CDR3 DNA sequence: TGCGCCAGCAGCCTCGGACAGGGATGGGACGAGCAGTACGTC. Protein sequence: CASSLGQGWDEQYV.